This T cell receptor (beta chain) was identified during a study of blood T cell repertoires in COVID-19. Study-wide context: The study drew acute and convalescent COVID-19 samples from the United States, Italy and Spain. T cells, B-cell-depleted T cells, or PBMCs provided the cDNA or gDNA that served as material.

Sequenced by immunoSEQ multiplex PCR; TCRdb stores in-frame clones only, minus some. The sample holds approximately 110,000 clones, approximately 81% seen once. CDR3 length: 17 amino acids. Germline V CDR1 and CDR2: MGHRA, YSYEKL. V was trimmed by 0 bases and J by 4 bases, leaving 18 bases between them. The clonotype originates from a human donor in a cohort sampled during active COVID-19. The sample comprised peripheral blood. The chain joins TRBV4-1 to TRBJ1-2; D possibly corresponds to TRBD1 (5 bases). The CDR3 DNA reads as TGCGCCAGCAGCCAAGATCTAGGGGCAGGAGTACTCTATGGCTACACCTTC. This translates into CASSQDLGAGVLYGYTF.